Below, 25 T cell receptor beta chains from the same sample are listed, as sequenced in a study of memory CD8 T cells in hepatitis C reinfection. Using immunoSEQ multiplex PCR, the repertoire was profiled, and TCRdb retains in-frame clones only, with some absent. Here the sample spans about 45,000 clones, roughly 90% being singletons. Regarding time point: peak reinfection, 3 to 8 weeks after reinfection detection. TCR sequencing was done directly ex vivo on sorted cells, without expansion in vitro. Sequences were obtained from naive CD8+ T cells sorted from blood. These receptors all come from a man between 18 and 35 years old with hepatitis C virus infection.

The rearrangement uses TRBV11-2 and TRBJ1-1; no clear D. The length of the CDR3 is 13 residues. Deletions cut 0 bases from V and 8 bases from J, with 10 bases between. Germline loops: CDR1 SGHAT, CDR2 FQNNGV. The CDR3 DNA reads TGTGCCAGCAGCTTAGATTTTCCAGAAGAAGCTTTCTTT. This encodes CASSLDFPEEAFF.

The chain's CDR3 is CASSNRDRGQETQYF. The CDR3 DNA reads TGTGCCAGTAGTAACCGGGACAGGGGGCAAGAGACCCAGTACTTC. V and J are TRBV19 and TRBJ2-5; the match to TRBD1 covers 11 bases. This CDR3 has 15 amino acids. CDR1 is LNHDA, CDR2 SQIVND, per germline (reference sequence). V was pared by 4 bases and J by 2 bases, with 3 bases of the junction left unmatched.

This chain uses TRBV19 with TRBJ2-7; 8 bases agree with TRBD1. Per the germline V gene, CDR1 is LNHDA and CDR2 is SQIVND (reference sequence). CDR3 size: 16 residues. Germline trimming cut 5 bases from V and 2 bases from J; bases unmatched to any gene: 11. CDR3 amino acids: CASSHTPGQATYEQYF. The DNA for the CDR3 is TGTGCCAGTAGTCACACTCCGGGACAGGCCACCTACGAGCAGTACTTC.

This clone came up a few times. This sequence joins TRBV6-1 and TRBJ1-4; TRBD1 agrees at 7 bases. Germline-derived CDR1 and CDR2 are MNHNS and SASEGT. V dropped 4 bases and J dropped 0; count of bases not matched to a gene: 5. There are 16 residues in the CDR3. The CDR3 loop is CASSAGQGATNEKLFF. CDR3 nucleotides: TGTGCCAGCAGTGCCGGGCAGGGGGCAACTAATGAAAAACTGTTTTTT.

This chain links TRBV7-8 with TRBJ2-1, with a tentative D call TRBD2 (6 bases). V gave up 1 base and J gave up 15 bases, with 16 bases separating them. The CDR3 consists of 13 residues. Germline assignment: CDR1 SGHVS and CDR2 FQNEAQ. CDR3 amino acids: CASSLEFRREGFF. CDR3 sequence (DNA): TGTGCCAGCAGCTTAGAGTTCCGGAGGGAAGGGTTCTTC.

The genes are TRBV18 and TRBJ2-7, with D perhaps matching TRBD1 (5 bases). Germline V lookup: CDR1 KGHSH, CDR2 LQKENI. With 3 bases removed from V and 5 bases from J, the gap between germline ends came to 11 bases. The CDR3 is 13 residues long. The CDR3: CASSPVGVDEQYF. The CDR3 nucleotides are TGTGCCAGCTCACCTGTAGGGGTGGACGAGCAGTACTTC.

The chain employs TRBV5-6 and TRBJ1-2; weak D call: TRBD1 (6 bases). The CDR3 sequence is 15 residues long. The germline CDR1 and CDR2 sequences are SGHDT and YYEEEE. The V and J ends lost 1 base and 4 bases respectively, with 14 bases between them. Here the CDR3 reads CASSLRAGEVYGYTF. The CDR3 DNA follows: TGTGCCAGCAGCTTGCGGGCAGGGGAAGTCTATGGCTACACCTTC.

The chain joins TRBV5-1 to TRBJ2-5, with 11 positions matching TRBD2. This CDR3 comprises 17 residues. Unmatched junction bases numbered 8, after V lost 0 bases and J lost 4 bases. From germline, CDR1 is SGHRS and CDR2 YFSETQ. The CDR3 DNA sequence: TGCGCCAGCAGCTTGGAAATAGCGGGAGGGCCCCCAGAGACCCAGTACTTC. This sequence encodes CASSLEIAGGPPETQYF. Using reference TRBV5-1 and TRBJ2-5 for the parts outside the CDR3, the full variable domain is KAGVTQTPRYLIKTRGQQVTLSCSPISGHRSVSWYQQTPGQGLQFLFEYFSETQRNKGNFPGRFSGRQFSNSRSEMNVSTLELGDSALYLCASSLEIAGGPPETQYFGPGTRLLVL.

The chain carries TRBV29-1 and TRBJ2-5, with 8 bases lining up with TRBD2. Germline V gene sequence: CDR1 SQVTM, CDR2 ANQGSEA. The CDR3 contains 15 residues. V shed 2 bases and J 4 bases; nucleotides not matched to a gene: 9. CDR3 amino acids: CSVELYGRAGETQYF. Here the CDR3 DNA reads TGCAGCGTTGAACTGTACGGGAGGGCCGGAGAGACCCAGTACTTC. Variable domain in full (rest from reference TRBV29-1 and TRBJ2-5): SAVISQKPSRDICQRGTSLTIQCQVDSQVTMMFWYRQQPGQSLTLIATANQGSEATYESGFVIDKFPISRPNLTFSTLTVSNMSPEDSSIYLCSVELYGRAGETQYFGPGTRLLVL.

The chain carries TRBV7-2 and TRBJ2-2, with D maybe TRBD1 (6 bases). The CDR3 is 19 amino acids. V gave up 2 bases and J gave up 5 bases, with 24 bases separating them. Germline CDR1 SGHTA, CDR2 FQGNSA. CDR3 nucleotides: TGTGCCAGCAGCTTAATTGGACCCCTGGCGACAGGCCCTACCGGGGAGCTGTTTTTT. Translated: CASSLIGPLATGPTGELFF.

As regards this clone: A junction boundary mismatches the germline segment, possibly from a read error. The rearrangement links TRBV9 to TRBJ2-1; D perhaps matches TRBD2 (7 bases). This CDR3 has 16 residues. Germline CDR1 reads SGDLS; CDR2 reads YYNGEE. The CDR3 region is CASSVRVGGGYDEQFF. DNA of the CDR3: TGTGCCAGCAGCGTACGGGTCGGCGGGGGCTACGATGAGCAGTTCTTC.

This chain connects TRBV7-9 to TRBJ2-2; 7 bases align to TRBD1. This CDR3 is built from 15 residues. V trimming: 4 bases; J trimming: 1 base; junction bases outside the gene matches: 3. CDR1 is SEHNR, CDR2 FQNEAQ, per germline (reference sequence). Here the CDR3 DNA reads TGTGCCAGCAGCTCAGGGGGAAAGAACACCGGGGAGCTGTTTTTT. This translates into CASSSGGKNTGELFF. Full variable domain (remainder filled in from reference TRBV7-9 and TRBJ2-2): DTGVSQNPRHKITKRGQNVTFRCDPISEHNRLYWYRQTLGQGPEFLTYFQNEAQLEKSRLLSDRFSAERPKGSFSTLEIQRTEQGDSAMYLCASSSGGKNTGELFFGEGSRLTVL.

This chain uses TRBV5-1 with TRBJ2-3; no clear D gene. Germline V gives CDR1 SGHRS, CDR2 YFSETQ. The CDR3 is 17 amino acids. Trimming pared 0 bases from V and 2 bases from J, leaving 16 bases between. CDR3 sequence reads: CASSLAGSLTITDTQYF. The CDR3 DNA is TGCGCCAGCAGCTTGGCCGGCTCCCTTACTATCACAGATACGCAGTATTTT.

The chain links TRBV10-3 to TRBJ2-1, with 7 bases that match TRBD1. V dropped 6 bases and J dropped 5; count of bases not matched to a gene: 7. CDR3 length: 14 amino acids. Germline-derived CDR1 and CDR2 are ENHRY and SYGVKD. CDR3: CAIRGTATHNEQFF. CDR3 nucleotide sequence: TGTGCCATCAGAGGGACAGCAACACACAATGAGCAGTTCTTC.

The chain is built from TRBV19 and TRBJ1-2, with 9 bases lining up with TRBD1. CDR3 length: 13 residues. CDR1 and CDR2 (germline): LNHDA, SQIVND (reference sequence). The V gene end was trimmed by 6 bases and the J gene end by 7 bases; junction bases not matched to a gene: 6. The CDR3 loop is CASSTQGAPGYTF. CDR3 in DNA: TGTGCCAGTAGCACACAGGGGGCGCCTGGCTACACCTTC.

The chain employs TRBV19 and TRBJ2-7, with TRBD2 matching over 8 bases. CDR3 length: 16 residues. V was pared by 2 bases and J by 0 bases, with 6 bases of the junction left unmatched. Germline CDR1 reads LNHDA; CDR2 reads SQIVND (reference sequence). The CDR3 bases are TGTGCCAGTAGTATAACTAGCGGAGCTAGCTCCTACGAGCAGTACTTC. It translates to CASSITSGASSYEQYF.

The chain links TRBV6-5 to TRBJ2-5; 8 bases fit TRBD1. The CDR3 is made up of 14 amino acids. The germline V gene encodes CDR1 MNHEY and CDR2 SVGAGI. Losses at the gene ends were 4 bases for V and 5 bases for J; bases not matched to a gene: 6. The DNA for the CDR3 is TGTGCCAGCAGTTTGCAGGGGGCTGGTGAGACCCAGTACTTC. This codes for CASSLQGAGETQYF.

The gene calls are TRBV6-5 and TRBJ2-7; unclear D gene. Per germline, CDR1 MNHEY and CDR2 SVGAGI. The V gene lost 2 bases and the J gene lost 3 bases, with 2 bases spanning the gap. The CDR3 length is 11 residues. CDR3 nucleotides: TGTGCCAGCAGTTACCTCTACGAGCAGTACTTC. It translates to CASSYLYEQYF.

This clone has only one observation. The gene calls are TRBV10-2 and TRBJ2-7; 8 bases are a match to TRBD2. The V gene's germline CDR1 is WSHSY and CDR2 SAAADI. The CDR3 is 14 residues long. The trim removed 6 bases at V and 0 bases at J, leaving 4 bases unmatched. CDR3 DNA sequence: TGCGCCAGCAGAGCGGGGGAGAACTCCTACGAGCAGTACGTC. Translation: CASRAGENSYEQYV.

The chain uses TRBV5-5 and TRBJ2-7; a weak D match, TRBD1 (5 bases). Looked up from germline, CDR1 is SGHKS and CDR2 is YYEKEE (reference sequence). The ends were cut back, 2 bases at V and 4 bases at J, with 13 bases in the middle. The CDR3 has 14 residues. CDR3 in amino acids: CASSFGLGDYEQYV. In nucleotides, the CDR3 is TGTGCCAGCAGCTTCGGGCTAGGGGATTACGAGCAGTACGTC.

The genes are TRBV27 and TRBJ2-1; TRBD2 agrees at 7 bases. Germline V gives CDR1 MNHEY, CDR2 SMNVEV (reference sequence). The CDR3 contains 18 residues. Trimming took 2 bases from V and 4 from J; bases not matched to a gene: 14. CDR3 residues: CASSLTGIAGAIYNEQFF. The CDR3 DNA sequence: TGTGCCAGCAGTTTAACTGGTATCGCGGGAGCCATTTACAATGAGCAGTTCTTC.

The chain is built from TRBV28 and TRBJ2-4; tentatively, D is TRBD2 (6 bases). This CDR3 is 14 amino acids long. CDR1 is MDHEN and CDR2 is SYDVKM in the germline V gene. Trimming removed 6 bases at V and 0 bases at J, with 9 bases between. The CDR3, as DNA: TGTGCCAGCAGCCTGGGACTAGCCAAAAACATTCAGTACTTC. Translation gives CASSLGLAKNIQYF. The full variable domain, rest sourced from reference TRBV28 and TRBJ2-4, is DVKVTQSSRYLVKRTGEKVFLECVQDMDHENMFWYRQDPGLGLRLIYFSYDVKMKEKGDIPEGYSVSREKKERFSLILESASTNQTSMYLCASSLGLAKNIQYFGAGTRLSVL.

This sequence joins TRBV6-4 and TRBJ2-2, with D tentatively TRBD1 (7 bases). This CDR3 is 16 amino acids long. Germline V gene data show CDR1 as MRHNA and CDR2 as SNTAGT. Trimming pared 2 bases from V and 5 bases from J, leaving 15 bases between. CDR3 amino acids: CASSDARDSETGELFF. CDR3 nucleotide sequence: TGTGCCAGCAGTGACGCGCGGGACAGCGAAACCGGGGAGCTGTTTTTT.

The chain employs TRBV7-9 and TRBJ2-1; TRBD2 is a possible D gene (6 bases). This CDR3 has 14 residues. V lost 4 bases to trimming and J lost 11 bases, with 18 bases between them. The germline CDR1 and CDR2 sequences are SEHNR and FQNEAQ (reference sequence). The CDR3 DNA is TGTGCCAGCAGCTCCCCGGAGGGTGCCGAGCAGCAGTTCTTC. Encoded protein: CASSSPEGAEQQFF.

This clone was seen a few times. The V and J genes are TRBV6-5 and TRBJ2-7; TRBD2 matches 8 bases. The V and J ends lost 4 bases and 2 bases, in that order; junction bases with no gene match: 10. The CDR3 is 16 residues long. The V gene's germline CDR1 is MNHEY and CDR2 SVGAGI. The chain's CDR3 is CASSWEYSGSPYEQYF. CDR3 bases: TGTGCCAGCAGTTGGGAATACAGCGGGAGTCCCTACGAGCAGTACTTC.